These T cell receptor beta chains were read from a single sample in a study of human T cells and chemical hapten exposure. TCRdb used MiXCR to reprocess the 5' RACE reads, holding one entry per CDR3 protein. This table has roughly 120,000 distinct CDR3 sequences, 19% appearing once. These receptors were collected from a human donor in good health. Each CDR3 is given without its conserved first and last residue. Fields, in order: clone size, V gene, CDR3 length, CDR3 protein. Part of the rows lack a size; the others show once, few, many or a class for expanded clones.

few | TRBV30 | 14 | AWTKGGSPSTDTQY
NA | TRBV28 | 14 | ASSLLVGSTHYEQY
NA | TRBV7-8 | 15 | ASSLGTDQLAKNIQY
few | TRBV6-1 | 11 | ASRRTGLPEAF
few | TRBV5-1 | 14 | ASSPGPYSSYNEQF
few | TRBV20-1 | 12 | SATAGGSNEKLF
NA | TRBV28 | 15 | ASSLPRISSGANVLT
once | TRBV29-1 | 13 | SVPSTSGRADTQY
many | TRBV7-6 | 11 | ASSFAVYNEQF
few | TRBV2 | 15 | ASILDSLAGLTGELF
few | TRBV6-4 | 15 | ASSEDSGLAGVSEQF
many | TRBV20-1 | 12 | SARDRGRGEKLF
many | TRBV27 | 15 | ASSYTHPERGNSPLH
NA | TRBV28 | 14 | ASSFGQGAAGNTIY
NA | TRBV7-9 | 15 | ASSFHPTAGANTEAF
NA | TRBV19 | 11 | ASSAQGRDTIY
few | TRBV12-3/TRBV12-4 | 12 | ASSLLGGTDTQY
few | TRBV4-1 | 17 | ASSQLPRTGYSGYEKLF
NA | TRBV3-1 | 13 | ASSQAPGTSSEQF
NA | TRBV28 | 13 | ASSLSWRGNQPQH
few | TRBV20-1 | 16 | SAREGSGRASRTDTQY
NA | TRBV12-3/TRBV12-4 | 12 | ASSSRDREYEQY
few | TRBV10-1 | 12 | ASSDSQVTGELF
few | TRBV28 | 14 | ASRFGVRLNTGELF
few | TRBV7-2 | 11 | ASSLTGAETQY
few | TRBV19 | 11 | ASSIGLAYEQY
few | TRBV15 | 15 | ATSSRTSGRAPDTQY
NA | TRBV7-9 | 11 | ASSPTGYNEQF
NA | TRBV7-9 | 15 | ASSLAPGTGDSVEAF
NA | TRBV5-4 | 16 | ASSHTGLAGVNGDTQY
once | TRBV15 | 12 | ATSRVPWNTEAF
NA | TRBV14 | 11 | ASSPQANTEAF